Sequencing of this T cell receptor beta chain was carried out in a study of cytomegalovirus exposure and HLA in healthy donors. Study-wide results and limits: According to the study, 180 or so TCR beta chains were cytomegalovirus-associated. HLA alleles showed associations with 16,951 TCR beta sequences in a later analysis, at a 0.05 false discovery rate.

About this clone: Antigen specificity is unknown.

With 0 bases clipped from V and 1 base from J, the junction kept 9 bases outside the gene matches. The CDR3 is made up of 20 amino acids. Germline CDR1 is SGDLS and CDR2 is YYNGEE. PCR used 60 Vbeta primers and 13 Jbeta primers. Sequencing used immunoSEQ multiplex PCR; TCRdb keeps in-frame clones, though not all of them. The data hold roughly 200,000 clones, with about 77% observed a single time. Sequenced input: PBMCs. The clonotype was recovered from a female donor in good health and CMV-seronegative. The rearrangement links TRBV9 to TRBJ2-1; 14 bases agree with TRBD2. The CDR3 bases are TGTGCCAGCAGCGTAGGAGGGGGACTAGCGGGGGCCAAATCCTACAATGAGCAGTTCTTC. It specifies CASSVGGGLAGAKSYNEQFF.